The 30 T cell receptor beta chains reported below all come from one sample, sequenced in a study of Ad26.COV2.S vaccination and SARS-CoV-2 variants. The data were produced by immunoSEQ multiplex PCR, yet TCRdb's version contains in-frame clones alone and is incomplete. The sample yields some 370,000 clones, about four fifths seen once. The treatment denotes: around 19 received Ad26.COV2.S at low or high dose, single or two shots; several received placebo; per-sample allocation not given. Specimen acquisition occurred on day 63 following the initial vaccine or placebo injection. Sequencing was performed on peripheral blood, taken in a trial of Ad26.COV2.S vaccine versus placebo. The receptors originated from a person aged 18-60 years who received the Ad26.COV2.S COVID-19 vaccine or a placebo.

V and J are TRBV19 and TRBJ2-2, with 7 nucleotides matching TRBD1. J gave up 4 bases and V 7 bases, and 6 bases lay outside the gene matches. The germline CDR1 and CDR2 sequences are LNHDA and SQIVND (reference sequence). This CDR3 has 14 residues. The DNA of the CDR3 is TGTGCCAGTATGCTAGGGGGCCTCACCGGGGAGCTGTTTTTT. Its translation is CASMLGGLTGELFF. Based on the CDR3 plus reference TRBV19 and TRBJ2-2, the full variable domain is DGGITQSPKYLFRKEGQNVTLSCEQNLNHDAMYWYRQDPGQGLRLIYYSQIVNDFQKGDIAEGYSVSREKKESFPLTVTSAQKNPTAFYLCASMLGGLTGELFFGEGSRLTVL.

The rearrangement links TRBV4-1 to TRBJ2-7, with 8 bases that match TRBD1. Germline V gene sequence: CDR1 MGHRA, CDR2 YSYEKL. The CDR3 loop spans 17 amino acids. The V gene end was trimmed by 5 bases and the J gene end by 2 bases; junction bases not matched to a gene: 14. This chain's CDR3 is CASSVRVTGQEAYEQYF. The DNA for the CDR3 is TGCGCCAGCAGCGTACGCGTGACGGGACAGGAAGCCTACGAGCAGTACTTC.

The V gene is TRBV18, the J gene TRBJ1-1; TRBD1 might be the D (5 bases). The CDR3 covers 15 residues. Germline assignment: CDR1 KGHSH and CDR2 LQKENI. The V and J ends lost 4 bases and 3 bases respectively, with 15 bases between them. The CDR3, as DNA: TGTGCCAGCTCACGGTCCCGGGGGATGGACACTGAAGCTTTCTTT. Translating gives CASSRSRGMDTEAFF. Drawing the rest from reference TRBV18 and TRBJ1-1, the complete variable domain is NAGVMQNPRHLVRRRGQEARLRCSPMKGHSHVYWYRQLPEEGLKFMVYLQKENIIDESGMPKERFSAEFPKEGPSILRIQQVVRGDSAAYFCASSRSRGMDTEAFFGQGTRLTVV.

The J gene is TRBJ1-2, the V gene TRBV24-1; unclear D gene. Germline CDR1 KGHDR, CDR2 SFDVKD. The CDR3 length is 13 residues. Trimming removed 2 bases from V and 5 bases from J, with 8 bases in between. This chain's CDR3 is CATSDSTTYGYTF. The DNA of the CDR3 is TGTGCCACCAGTGATTCAACAACTTATGGCTACACCTTC.

The V call is TRBV18, the J call TRBJ1-4; TRBD1 might be the D (5 bases). V dropped 4 bases and J dropped 2 bases, with 5 bases sitting between them. Germline V gene data show CDR1 as KGHSH and CDR2 as LQKENI. This CDR3 contains 13 residues. This CDR3 is CASSQGTNEKLFF. CDR3 sequence (DNA): TGTGCCAGCTCACAGGGGACTAATGAAAAACTGTTTTTT.

The rearrangement joins TRBV6-5 to TRBJ2-7, with 12 positions matching TRBD2. Germline CDR1 MNHEY, CDR2 SVGAGI. The V gene end was trimmed by 7 bases and the J gene end by 4 bases; junction bases not matched to a gene: 8. This CDR3 has 15 residues. DNA of the CDR3: TGTGCCAGCATGGAGGTGACTAGCGGGGGTTACGAGCAGTACTTC. Protein sequence: CASMEVTSGGYEQYF.

The V gene is TRBV12-3 or TRBV12-4, the J gene TRBJ1-1; D unresolved. Between the trimmed V and J ends, which lost 6 bases and 2 bases, there was a span of 10 bases. The CDR3 consists of 13 residues. The CDR3 spells CASSTYTNTEAFF. In DNA, the CDR3 is TGTGCCAGCAGCACATACACAAACACTGAAGCTTTCTTT.

V is TRBV2 and J is TRBJ2-1; TRBD2 matches 14 bases. Per germline, CDR1 SNHLY and CDR2 FYNNEI. The V gene end was trimmed by 3 bases and the J gene end by 8 bases; junction bases not matched to a gene: 6. The CDR3 length is 16 residues. This CDR3 is CASSDSGLAGVDEQFF. Written as DNA, the CDR3 is TGTGCCAGCAGTGACTCGGGACTAGCGGGAGTCGATGAGCAGTTCTTC.

The gene calls are TRBV27 and TRBJ1-4; tentative D call: TRBD1 (5 bases). Trimming removed 6 bases at V and 5 bases at J, with 13 bases between. Germline V gives CDR1 MNHEY, CDR2 SMNVEV (reference sequence). The CDR3 consists of 14 residues. CDR3 in amino acids: CASRSGTGNEKLFF. CDR3 DNA: TGTGCCAGCAGGTCCGGGACGGGAAATGAAAAACTGTTTTTT. Supplemented by reference TRBV27 and TRBJ1-4, the full variable domain reads EAQVTQNPRYLITVTGKKLTVTCSQNMNHEYMSWYRQDPGLGLRQIYYSMNVEVTDKGDVPEGYKVSRKEKRNFPLILESPSPNQTSLYFCASRSGTGNEKLFFGSGTQLSVL.

The chain has TRBV11-2 and TRBJ2-5, with D uncertain. From germline, CDR1 is SGHAT and CDR2 FQNNGV. The CDR3 loop spans 14 amino acids. Trimming stripped 3 bases from V and 1 base from J, with 9 bases between. As DNA, the CDR3 is TGTGCCAGCAGCTTTAAGAGGTCCCAAGAGACCCAGTACTTC. Protein: CASSFKRSQETQYF.

V usage is TRBV6-6 and J usage is TRBJ1-5; maybe TRBD1 (6 bases). The V gene's germline CDR1 is MNHNY and CDR2 SVGAGI (reference sequence). The CDR3 is made up of 17 amino acids. Trimming removed 5 bases at V and 2 bases at J, with 19 bases between. Here the CDR3 DNA reads TGTGCCAGCAGTCCGGGCCATAACAGGGTTGGCAATCAGCCCCAGCATTTT. It specifies CASSPGHNRVGNQPQHF.

The V and J genes are TRBV11-2 and TRBJ1-6, with 9 nucleotides matching TRBD1. J gave up 7 bases and V 6 bases, and 7 bases lay outside the gene matches. The length of the CDR3 is 15 residues. Germline lookup yields CDR1 SGHAT and CDR2 FQNNGV. The chain's CDR3 is CASRPQGARNSPLHF. In DNA, the CDR3 is TGTGCCAGCAGACCACAGGGGGCAAGGAATTCACCCCTCCACTTT.

This sequence joins TRBV19 and TRBJ2-7; 7 bases are a match to TRBD1. The CDR3 consists of 14 residues. V dropped 10 bases and J dropped 12; count of bases not matched to a gene: 21. Germline CDR1 and CDR2: LNHDA and SQIVND (reference sequence). Written as DNA, the CDR3 is TGTGCCACCCGACCGAGAGGACAGGTTTTAAGTGTGTACTTC. Its translation: CATRPRGQVLSVYF.

The chain carries TRBV4-3 and TRBJ1-6, with no clear D. CDR3 length equals 13 residues. V was cut by 6 bases and J by 8 bases, with 11 bases left in between. CDR1 is LGHNA and CDR2 is YSLEER in the germline V gene. CDR3 in amino acids: CASRASGDSPLHF. The CDR3 nucleotides read TGCGCCAGCAGGGCTTCCGGGGATTCACCCCTCCACTTT.

The chain employs TRBV12-5 and TRBJ1-2; the D is unclear. V lost 0 bases to trimming and J lost 2 bases, with 10 bases between them. Germline V gene lookup returns CDR1 LGHNT and CDR2 FRNRAP. The CDR3 contains 15 residues. CDR3 DNA: TGTGCTAGTGGTTTGGTACGGCGGGGAAACTATGGCTACACCTTC. This sequence encodes CASGLVRRGNYGYTF. Looking up the rest from reference TRBV12-5 and TRBJ1-2 gives the full variable domain: DARVTQTPRHKVTEMGQEVTMRCQPILGHNTVFWYRQTMMQGLELLAYFRNRAPLDDSGMPKDRFSAEMPDATLATLKIQPSEPRDSAVYFCASGLVRRGNYGYTFGSGTRLTVV.

The rearrangement links TRBV19 to TRBJ2-1, with D perhaps assigned TRBD1 or TRBD2 (5 bases each). Germline CDR1 LNHDA, CDR2 SQIVND (reference sequence). Trimming shortened V by 5 bases and J by 2 bases, and 13 bases separated the two germline ends. There are 15 residues in the CDR3. The DNA for the CDR3 is TGTGCCAGTAGTCTTGGGCCGGGACCCTACAATGAGCAGTTCTTC. Protein: CASSLGPGPYNEQFF.

J is TRBJ2-7 and V is TRBV14, with TRBD1 identical over 9 bases. Per the germline V gene, CDR1 is SGHDN and CDR2 is FVKESK. The CDR3 is made up of 16 amino acids. V lost 1 base to trimming and J lost 6 bases; unmatched junction nucleotides: 10. In nucleotides, the CDR3 is TGTGCCAGCAGCCAAGGAGGGACAGGGTGGTTCGTCGAGCAGTACTTC. It codes for CASSQGGTGWFVEQYF.

This clone has just a few counts. This rearrangement joins TRBV3-1 (or the pseudogene TRBV3-2) to TRBJ1-5, with D maybe TRBD1 (6 bases). CDR3 length equals 13 residues. V gave up 4 bases and J gave up 7 bases, with 11 bases separating them. The V gene's germline CDR1 is LGHDT and CDR2 YNNKEL (reference sequence). The chain's CDR3 is CASSRNRDQPQHF. CDR3 DNA: TGTGCCAGCAGCCGCAACAGGGACCAGCCCCAGCATTTT.

The V call is TRBV6-4, the J call TRBJ2-2, with 7 bases matching TRBD1. This CDR3 has 15 amino acids. The ends lost 6 bases at V and 5 bases at J; junction bases unmatched: 9. Germline lookup yields CDR1 MRHNA and CDR2 SNTAGT. CDR3 loop: CASSDHPRGTGELFF. The CDR3 bases are TGTGCCAGCAGCGACCACCCCAGGGGGACCGGGGAGCTGTTTTTT.

This clone was seen more than once but under ten times. This chain uses TRBV6-1 with TRBJ1-5; D ambiguous. Trimming cost V 0 bases and J 5 bases, with 11 bases left between them. Looked up from germline, CDR1 is MNHNS and CDR2 is SASEGT. This CDR3 has 15 amino acids. The CDR3 DNA reads TGTGCCAGCAGTGAAGCGTTCAGACACTATCAGCCCCAGCATTTT. Amino acids: CASSEAFRHYQPQHF.

V usage is TRBV19 and J usage is TRBJ1-5, with TRBD1 matching over 10 bases. Germline-derived CDR1 and CDR2 are LNHDA and SQIVND (reference sequence). The CDR3 runs to 15 residues. V lost 4 bases to trimming and J lost 6 bases; unmatched junction nucleotides: 6. In DNA form, the CDR3 reads TGTGCCAGTAGTACCTGGACAGGGGGACGTCAGCCCCAGCATTTT. Protein: CASSTWTGGRQPQHF.

In regard to this clone: The sample contains more than one DNA sequence encoding this CDR3. The V gene is TRBV20-1, the J gene TRBJ2-7; 11 positions match TRBD2. The CDR3 covers 13 residues. Losses at the gene ends were 3 bases for V and 4 bases for J; bases not matched to a gene: 2. CDR1 DFQATT and CDR2 SNEGSKA come from the germline V gene (reference sequence). The CDR3 sequence: CSASSGGAYEQYF. CDR3 coding DNA: TGCAGTGCTAGTAGCGGGGGGGCGTACGAGCAGTACTTC.

The V call is TRBV5-1, the J call TRBJ1-4; no definite D call. The V gene lost 3 bases and the J gene lost 8 bases, with 14 bases spanning the gap. The CDR3 consists of 14 residues. In germline, CDR1 is SGHRS, CDR2 YFSETQ. CDR3 amino acids: CASSSGPPREKLFF. The CDR3 DNA follows: TGCGCCAGCAGCTCCGGGCCCCCTAGAGAAAAACTGTTTTTT.

CDR3 sequence (DNA): TGTGCCAGCAGTGAGCCCGGGACAGGGGTCGGGGAGCTGTTTTTT. Its translation: CASSEPGTGVGELFF. J is TRBJ2-2 and V is TRBV6-1; 10 bases are a match to TRBD1. V was clipped by 3 bases and J by 7 bases; unmatched bases: 5. Germline V CDR1 and CDR2: MNHNS, SASEGT. The CDR3 runs to 15 residues.

This chain uses TRBV27 with TRBJ2-3; D perhaps matches TRBD2 (7 bases). The V gene lost 0 bases and the J gene lost 6 bases, with 13 bases spanning the gap. The CDR3 extends over 15 amino acids. CDR1 MNHEY and CDR2 SMNVEV come from the germline V gene (reference sequence). CDR3 residues: CASSLSIGGADTQYF. The CDR3 nucleotides are TGTGCCAGCAGTTTATCGATAGGGGGGGCGGATACGCAGTATTTT.

This chain joins TRBV5-6 and TRBJ1-1; D perhaps matches TRBD1 (6 bases). The CDR3 sequence is 13 residues long. CDR1 and CDR2 (germline): SGHDT, YYEEEE. The V gene lost 5 bases and the J gene lost 6 bases, with 14 bases spanning the gap. The CDR3 is CASRQGYGAEAFF. CDR3 nucleotides: TGTGCCAGCAGACAGGGTTATGGGGCTGAAGCTTTCTTT.

This chain uses TRBV7-2 with TRBJ1-2; no firm D call. Germline CDR1 and CDR2: SGHTA and FQGNSA. V gave up 3 bases and J gave up 4 bases, with 12 bases separating them. The CDR3 runs to 14 residues. CDR3 loop: CASSLTGLPYGYTF. CDR3 nucleotides: TGTGCCAGCAGCTTGACGGGCCTACCCTATGGCTACACCTTC.

V gene TRBV27 combines with J gene TRBJ2-3, with no clear D. The CDR3 extends over 18 amino acids. V shed 2 bases and J shed 5 bases, with 23 bases lying between them. Germline V gives CDR1 MNHEY, CDR2 SMNVEV (reference sequence). CDR3 region: CASSLKPKSLLYGDTQYF. CDR3 bases: TGTGCCAGCAGTTTAAAACCGAAGTCGCTCCTGTACGGAGATACGCAGTATTTT.

Turning to this clone: At the DNA level, this CDR3 is encoded by other sequences in the same sample as well. This CDR3 reads CASSPAGSYNSPLHF. The CDR3, as DNA: TGTGCCAGCTCTCCCGCCGGCTCCTATAATTCACCCCTCCACTTT. V and J are TRBV18 and TRBJ1-6, with D unresolved. Deletions cut 6 bases from V and 0 bases from J, with 9 bases between. The CDR3 totals 15 residues. Germline assignment: CDR1 KGHSH and CDR2 LQKENI.

The chain is built from TRBV19 and TRBJ1-2; 10 nucleotides agree with TRBD1. Germline V gene data show CDR1 as LNHDA and CDR2 as SQIVND (reference sequence). Trimming took 4 bases from V and 8 from J; bases not matched to a gene: 7. There are 14 residues in the CDR3. The CDR3 is CASSNLGTGDGYTF. The CDR3 DNA follows: TGTGCCAGTAGTAATCTCGGGACAGGGGACGGCTACACCTTC. The variable domain in full, completed from reference TRBV19 and TRBJ1-2, reads DGGITQSPKYLFRKEGQNVTLSCEQNLNHDAMYWYRQDPGQGLRLIYYSQIVNDFQKGDIAEGYSVSREKKESFPLTVTSAQKNPTAFYLCASSNLGTGDGYTFGSGTRLTVV.